This T cell receptor beta chain comes out of a study of shared clonotypes between healthy human individuals. Findings of the study overall: Non-shared clonotypes displayed generation probabilities falling below those of clonotypes present in all four donors.

CDR3 length: 17 amino acids. V dropped 5 bases and J dropped 8 bases, with 24 bases sitting between them. From germline, CDR1 is MNHEY and CDR2 SMNVEV (reference sequence). CD45RO-negative cells were positively selected for CCR7, leaving out terminally differentiated effector memory CD45RA+ cells. Note on this clone: Its antigen is still unknown.

Evenly divided among several immunoSEQ plates was the genomic DNA of each subset. Original data processing: ImmunoSEQ output held junction-only sequences without quality scores, so filtering differed. Clones were read by immunoSEQ multiplex PCR, and TCRdb kept only the in-frame ones, dropping some. The V and J calls and clone size were taken over from that table, and D and trimming were inferred from the DNA. The sample contains around 640,000 clones, around 96% of which appear only once. This chain joins TRBV27 and TRBJ1-4, with D possibly matching TRBD1 (6 bases). The TCR sequence derives from a woman aged 25-40 years in good health. Input material: naive CD8+ T cells sorted from blood. CDR3 loop: CASSMGTRGGGREKLFF. For the CDR3, the DNA is TGTGCCAGCAGTATGGGGACACGTGGGGGAGGGCGGGAAAAACTGTTTTTT. The whole variable domain, remainder taken from reference TRBV27 and TRBJ1-4, is EAQVTQNPRYLITVTGKKLTVTCSQNMNHEYMSWYRQDPGLGLRQIYYSMNVEVTDKGDVPEGYKVSRKEKRNFPLILESPSPNQTSLYFCASSMGTRGGGREKLFFGSGTQLSVL.